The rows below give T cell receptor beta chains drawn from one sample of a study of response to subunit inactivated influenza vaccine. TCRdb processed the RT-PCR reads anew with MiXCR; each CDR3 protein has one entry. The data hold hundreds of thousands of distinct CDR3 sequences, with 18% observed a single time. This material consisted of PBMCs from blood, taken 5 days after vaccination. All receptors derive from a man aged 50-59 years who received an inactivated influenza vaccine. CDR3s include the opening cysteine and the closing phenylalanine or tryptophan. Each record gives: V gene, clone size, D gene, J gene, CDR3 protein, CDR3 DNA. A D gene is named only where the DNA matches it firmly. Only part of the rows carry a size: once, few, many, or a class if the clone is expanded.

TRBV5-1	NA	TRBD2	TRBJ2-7	CASSLYGTSDEQYF	TGCGCCAGCAGCTTGTACGGGACTAGTGACGAGCAGTACTTC
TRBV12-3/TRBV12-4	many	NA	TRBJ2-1	CASSLDIKEQFF	TGTGCCAGCAGTTTAGATATCAAAGAGCAGTTCTTC
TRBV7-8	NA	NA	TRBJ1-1	CASSSAGENTEAFF	TGTGCCAGCAGCTCGGCTGGGGAGAACACTGAAGCTTTCTTT
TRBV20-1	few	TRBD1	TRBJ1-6	CSDSDRDGSPLHF	TGCAGTGACTCGGACAGGGATGGCTCACCCCTCCACTTT
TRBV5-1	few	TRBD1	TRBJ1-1	CASSSQGQENTEAFF	TGCGCCAGCAGCTCACAGGGACAGGAGAACACTGAAGCTTTCTTT
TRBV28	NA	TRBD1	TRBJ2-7	CASRYRGSNYEQYF	TGTGCCAGCAGGTACAGGGGATCGAACTACGAGCAGTACTTC
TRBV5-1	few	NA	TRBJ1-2	CASSLLSSTYGYTF	TGCGCCAGCAGCTTGTTATCCAGCACCTATGGCTACACCTTC
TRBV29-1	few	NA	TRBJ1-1	CSVEKMTDEAFF	TGCAGCGTTGAAAAAATGACAGATGAAGCTTTCTTT
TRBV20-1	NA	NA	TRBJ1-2	CSARSLQGPNCGYTF	TGCAGTGCTAGAAGTTTACAGGGACCTAACTGTGGCTACACCTTC
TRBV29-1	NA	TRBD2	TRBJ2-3	CSVRGGQRRDTQYF	TGCAGCGTTCGGGGGGGGCAGCGGAGAGATACGCAGTATTTT
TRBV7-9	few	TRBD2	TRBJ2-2	CASSPRAGAGELFF	TGTGCCAGCAGCCCACGAGCGGGGGCCGGGGAGCTGTTTTTT
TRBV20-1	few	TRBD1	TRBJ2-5	CSARVDRVRVGETQYF	TGCAGTGCTAGAGTGGACAGGGTTAGGGTAGGAGAGACCCAGTACTTC
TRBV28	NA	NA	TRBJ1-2	CASNEASGGYTF	TGTGCCAGCAACGAGGCCAGCGGCGGCTACACCTTC
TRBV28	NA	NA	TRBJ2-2	CASSWLGNTGELFF	TGTGCCAGCAGCTGGTTAGGGAACACCGGGGAGCTGTTTTTT
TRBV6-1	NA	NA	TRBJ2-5	CASRVLDSETQYF	TGTGCCAGCAGGGTACTAGATTCCGAGACCCAGTACTTC
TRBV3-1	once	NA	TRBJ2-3	CASSRRARGARTDTQYF	TGTGCCAGCAGCCGACGGGCCCGGGGGGCGAGAACAGATACGCAGTATTTT
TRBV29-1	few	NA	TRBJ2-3	CSVYSTDTQYF	TGCAGCGTTTACTCTACAGATACGCAGTATTTT
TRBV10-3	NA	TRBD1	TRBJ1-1	CAISAGQSNTEAFF	TGTGCCATCAGCGCGGGACAGTCTAACACTGAAGCTTTCTTT
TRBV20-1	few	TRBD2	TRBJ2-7	CSARDLGRVTGKTYEQYF	TGCAGTGCTAGAGATCTCGGGAGGGTTACGGGAAAGACCTACGAGCAGTACTTC
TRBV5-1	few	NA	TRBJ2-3	CASRVGDSDTQYF	TGCGCCAGCAGAGTGGGTGACTCGGATACGCAGTATTTT
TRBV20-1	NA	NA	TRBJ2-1	CSARDPDYNEQFF	TGCAGTGCTAGAGATCCAGATTACAATGAGCAGTTCTTC
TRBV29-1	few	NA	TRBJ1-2	CSVDARNYGYTF	TGCAGCGTTGATGCACGAAACTATGGCTACACCTTC
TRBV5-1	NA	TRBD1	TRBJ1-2	CASSLPGQGEFGYTF	TGCGCCAGCAGCTTACCGGGACAGGGGGAATTTGGCTACACCTTC
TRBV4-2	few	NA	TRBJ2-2	CASSQGAQGSEELFF	TGTGCCAGCAGCCAAGGCGCTCAGGGTTCCGAGGAGCTGTTTTTT
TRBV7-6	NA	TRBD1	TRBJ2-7	CASSENRGLNEQYF	TGTGCCAGCAGCGAGAACAGGGGGCTGAACGAGCAGTACTTC
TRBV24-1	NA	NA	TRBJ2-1	CATSGLGGGNEQFF	TGTGCCACCAGTGGACTAGGGGGAGGGAATGAGCAGTTCTTC
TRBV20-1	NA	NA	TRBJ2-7	CSARQLQVTSYEQYF	TGCAGTGCTCGACAATTACAGGTGACGTCCTACGAGCAGTACTTC
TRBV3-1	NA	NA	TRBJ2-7	CASSLSLNYEQYF	TGTGCCAGCAGCCTTTCCCTGAACTACGAGCAGTACTTC
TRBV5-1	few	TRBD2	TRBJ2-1	CASRYAGGPDNEQFF	TGCGCCAGCAGGTATGCGGGGGGGCCGGACAATGAGCAGTTCTTC
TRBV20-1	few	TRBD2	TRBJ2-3	CSASIGNQGLSSTDTQYF	TGCAGTGCTAGTATAGGGAACCAGGGACTATCCAGCACAGATACGCAGTATTTT
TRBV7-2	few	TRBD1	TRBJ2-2	CASSMGQAITGELFF	TGTGCCAGCAGCATGGGACAGGCAATCACCGGGGAGCTGTTTTTT
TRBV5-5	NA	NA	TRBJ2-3	CASSFVRDTQYF	TGTGCCAGCAGCTTTGTTCGAGATACGCAGTATTTT
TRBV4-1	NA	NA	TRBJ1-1	CASSQSGQAIAFF	TGCGCCAGCAGCCAATCGGGTCAGGCGATAGCTTTCTTT
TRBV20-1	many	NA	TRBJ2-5	CSARVVGYQETQYF	TGCAGTGCTAGAGTAGTCGGATACCAAGAGACCCAGTACTTC
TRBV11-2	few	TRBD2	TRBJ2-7	CASSFGTRGSYEQYF	TGTGCCAGCAGCTTCGGGACTAGGGGGTCCTACGAGCAGTACTTC
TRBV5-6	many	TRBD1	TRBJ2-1	CASSLLTGGREQFF	TGTGCCAGCAGCCTTTTGACAGGGGGCAGAGAGCAGTTCTTC
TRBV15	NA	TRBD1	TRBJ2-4	CATSRARAGGLENIQYF	TGTGCCACCAGCAGAGCTCGGGCAGGGGGCCTTGAAAACATTCAGTACTTC
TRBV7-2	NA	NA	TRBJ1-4	CASSLGGDAEKLFF	TGTGCCAGCAGCTTAGGTGGGGATGCCGAAAAACTGTTTTTT
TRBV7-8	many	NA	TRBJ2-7	CASSLGWGLGEQYF	TGTGCCAGCAGCTTGGGTTGGGGTTTGGGCGAGCAGTACTTC
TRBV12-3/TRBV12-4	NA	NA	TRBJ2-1	CASSRSIGGSYNEQFF	TGTGCCAGCAGTCGATCCATTGGCGGCTCCTACAATGAGCAGTTCTTC
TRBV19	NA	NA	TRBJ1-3	CASSMGHYSGNTIYF	TGTGCCAGTAGTATGGGCCACTACTCTGGAAACACCATATATTTT
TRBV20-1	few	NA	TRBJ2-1	CSASRRNHDNEQFF	TGCAGTGCTAGTAGGCGGAACCACGACAATGAGCAGTTCTTC
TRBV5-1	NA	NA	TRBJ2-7	CASSFRGDNYEQYF	TGCGCCAGCAGCTTTAGAGGGGACAACTACGAGCAGTACTTC
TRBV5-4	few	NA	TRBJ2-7	CASSIDSYEQYF	TGTGCCAGCAGTATTGATTCCTACGAGCAGTACTTC
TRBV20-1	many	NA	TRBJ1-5	CSASPGHYSNQPQHF	TGCAGTGCTAGTCCGGGACATTATAGCAATCAGCCCCAGCATTTT
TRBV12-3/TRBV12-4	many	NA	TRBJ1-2	CANLGDHGYTF	TGTGCCAATCTGGGGGACCATGGCTACACCTTC
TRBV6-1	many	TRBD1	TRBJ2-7	CASSQPGQGAYEQYF	TGCGCCAGCAGCCAGCCGGGACAGGGGGCCTACGAGCAGTACTTC
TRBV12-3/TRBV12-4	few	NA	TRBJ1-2	CASNEQGDFDGYTF	TGTGCCAGCAATGAACAGGGAGACTTCGATGGCTACACCTTC
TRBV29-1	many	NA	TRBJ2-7	CSAKSGRLYEQYF	TGCAGCGCCAAATCGGGACGACTCTACGAGCAGTACTTC
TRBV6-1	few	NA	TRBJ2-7	CASSEWRGSEQYF	TGTGCCAGCAGTGAGTGGAGGGGTTCCGAGCAGTACTTC
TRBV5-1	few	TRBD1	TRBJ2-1	CASSYGTGGVDEQFF	TGCGCCAGCAGCTACGGGACAGGTGGGGTAGATGAGCAGTTCTTC
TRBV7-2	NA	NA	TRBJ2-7	CASSLVGGPEQYF	TGTGCCAGCAGCTTAGTTGGAGGGCCCGAGCAGTACTTC
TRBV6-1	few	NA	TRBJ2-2	CASSPGEGWNTGELFF	TGTGCCAGCAGTCCAGGGGAGGGGTGGAATACCGGGGAGCTGTTTTTT
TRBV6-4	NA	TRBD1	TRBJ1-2	CASSDYRPPGQGQRGYTF	TGTGCCAGCAGTGACTATCGCCCTCCGGGACAGGGGCAGAGAGGCTACACCTTC
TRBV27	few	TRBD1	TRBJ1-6	CASTFSSGTGPPLHF	TGTGCCAGCACGTTCTCTTCCGGGACAGGGCCACCCCTCCACTTT